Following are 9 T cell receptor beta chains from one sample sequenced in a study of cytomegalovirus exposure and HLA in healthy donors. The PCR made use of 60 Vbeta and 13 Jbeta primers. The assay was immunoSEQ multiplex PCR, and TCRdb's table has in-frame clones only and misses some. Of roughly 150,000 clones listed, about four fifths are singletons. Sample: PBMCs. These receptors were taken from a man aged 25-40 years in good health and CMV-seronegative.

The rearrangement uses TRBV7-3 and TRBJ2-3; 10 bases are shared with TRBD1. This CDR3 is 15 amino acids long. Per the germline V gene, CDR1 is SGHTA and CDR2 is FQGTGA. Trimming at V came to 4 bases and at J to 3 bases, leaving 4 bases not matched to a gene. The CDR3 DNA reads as TGTGCCAGCAGCTCGACAGGGGGCTGGACAGATACGCAGTATTTT. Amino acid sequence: CASSSTGGWTDTQYF.

This chain's CDR3 is CASRDSGNQPQHF. DNA of the CDR3: TGTGCCAGCCGGGACAGTGGGAATCAGCCCCAGCATTTT. The chain recombines TRBV6-1 with TRBJ1-5; the match to TRBD1 covers 7 bases. V gave up 8 bases and J gave up 4 bases; unmatched junction bases: 5. CDR1 MNHNS and CDR2 SASEGT come from the germline V gene. This CDR3 is built from 13 residues.

The chain's CDR3 is CASSVGGAENTEAFF. For the CDR3, the DNA is TGTGCCAGCAGCGTGGGGGGGGCAGAGAACACTGAAGCTTTCTTT. This rearrangement joins TRBV9 to TRBJ1-1; TRBD1 is a possible D gene (6 bases). Between the trimmed V and J ends, which lost 2 bases and 1 base, there was a span of 12 bases. The germline V gene has CDR1 SGDLS and CDR2 YYNGEE. This CDR3 contains 15 residues.

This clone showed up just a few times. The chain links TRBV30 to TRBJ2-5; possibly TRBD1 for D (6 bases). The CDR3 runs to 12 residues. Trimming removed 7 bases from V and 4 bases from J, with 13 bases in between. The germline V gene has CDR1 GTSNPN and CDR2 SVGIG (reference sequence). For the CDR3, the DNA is TGTGCCTTGTCGACAGGAGGAGAGACCCAGTACTTC. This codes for CALSTGGETQYF.

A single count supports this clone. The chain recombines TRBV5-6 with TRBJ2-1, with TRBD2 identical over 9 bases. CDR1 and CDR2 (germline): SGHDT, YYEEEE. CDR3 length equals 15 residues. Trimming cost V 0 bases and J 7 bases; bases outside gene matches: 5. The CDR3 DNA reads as TGTGCCAGCAGCTTGGTAGCGGGAGTGGGGAATGAGCAGTTCTTC. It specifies CASSLVAGVGNEQFF.

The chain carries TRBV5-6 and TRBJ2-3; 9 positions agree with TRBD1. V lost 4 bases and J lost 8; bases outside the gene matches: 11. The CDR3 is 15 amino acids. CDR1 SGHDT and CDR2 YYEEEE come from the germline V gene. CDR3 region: CASSPDRGLRGTQYF. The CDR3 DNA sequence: TGTGCCAGCAGCCCCGACAGGGGGTTGAGGGGTACGCAGTATTTT.

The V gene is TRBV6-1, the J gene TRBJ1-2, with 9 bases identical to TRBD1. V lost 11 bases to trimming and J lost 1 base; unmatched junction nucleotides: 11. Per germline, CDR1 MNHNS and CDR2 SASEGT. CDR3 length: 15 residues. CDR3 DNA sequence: TGTGCCTCTGCTTTTGGACAGGGGATTAACTATGGCTACACCTTC. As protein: CASAFGQGINYGYTF.

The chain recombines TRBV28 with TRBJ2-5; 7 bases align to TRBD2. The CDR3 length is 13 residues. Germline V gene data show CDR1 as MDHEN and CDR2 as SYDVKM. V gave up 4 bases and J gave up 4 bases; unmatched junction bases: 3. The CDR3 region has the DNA TGTGCCAGCAGTTCTACTAGCGTAGAGACCCAGTACTTC. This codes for CASSSTSVETQYF.

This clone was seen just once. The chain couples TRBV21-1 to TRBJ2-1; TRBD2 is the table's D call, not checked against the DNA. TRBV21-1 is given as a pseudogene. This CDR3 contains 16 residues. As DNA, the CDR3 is TGTGCCAGCAGCCCGAGCGGGAGTAAATCCTACAATGAGCAGTTCTTC. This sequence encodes CASSPSGSKSYNEQFF.